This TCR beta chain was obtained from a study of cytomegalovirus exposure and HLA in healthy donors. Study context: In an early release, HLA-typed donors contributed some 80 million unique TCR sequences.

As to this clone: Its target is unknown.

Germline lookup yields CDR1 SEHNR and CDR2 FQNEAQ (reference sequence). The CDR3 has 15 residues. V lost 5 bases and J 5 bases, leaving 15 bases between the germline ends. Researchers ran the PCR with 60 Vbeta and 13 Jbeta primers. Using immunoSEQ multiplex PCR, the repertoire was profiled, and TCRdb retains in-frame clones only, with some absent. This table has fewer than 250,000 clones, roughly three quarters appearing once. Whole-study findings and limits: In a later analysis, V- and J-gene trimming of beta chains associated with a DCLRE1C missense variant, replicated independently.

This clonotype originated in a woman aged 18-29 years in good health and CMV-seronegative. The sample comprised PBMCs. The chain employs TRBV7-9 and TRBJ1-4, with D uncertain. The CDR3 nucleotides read TGTGCCAGCAGCCCGTCGACCTCTAGGAATGAAAAACTGTTTTTT. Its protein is CASSPSTSRNEKLFF.